This T cell receptor beta chain was retrieved from a study of Ad26.COV2.S vaccination and SARS-CoV-2 variants (dated by TCRdb to 2020 to 2023). As for the study more broadly: Donors in the vaccine arm were drawn from COV1001, a phase I-IIa trial of Ad26.COV2.S in healthy adults that was multicentre, randomized, double-blind and placebo-controlled. Ad26.COV2.S was administered intramuscularly at a dose of 5x10^10 or 1x10^11 viral particles, either as one shot or as two shots given 56 days apart. The specificity and breadth of SARS-CoV-2-reactive T cell receptors after Ad26.COV2.S vaccination were assessed by TCRbeta repertoire sequencing. A total of 32 samples were included in the TCR-sequenced set, comprising around 19 Ad26.COV2.S vaccine recipients, 5 placebo recipients and 8 SARS-CoV-2 convalescent individuals. Trial participants were randomized into five groups of five: low-dose or high-dose Ad26.COV2.S given once or twice, or placebo on both occasions. Blinding of investigators to trial group allocation was maintained during experiments and outcome assessment. General study outcomes and caveats: After vaccination, substantial breadth of spike-specific CD8+ and CD4+ T cell responses was reported. Higher spike-specific TCR breadth was observed in Ad26.COV2.S recipients than in placebo recipients (P = 0.0014). Comparing responses between vaccine doses or regimens was not something the study was powered to do. The authors noted that the TCR breadth and depth analyses may have underestimated total T cell responses. Non-spike TCR breadth was comparable between vaccine and placebo recipients, consistent with the vaccine containing only spike.

About this clone: Its antigen remains unidentified. Base qualities are not recorded, but no much larger clone differs from it by a single base.

The immunoSEQ Assay was used to sequence TCRbeta CDR3 regions. After extraction, genomic DNA underwent amplification by bias-controlled multiplex PCR, followed by high-throughput sequencing. For the original study's pipeline: To quantify the absolute abundance of every unique TCRbeta CDR3 region, sequences were collapsed and filtered. T cell fraction was estimated by normalizing TCRbeta template counts to usable DNA, which was measured by amplifying reference genes present in all nucleated cells. Repertoire TCRs were annotated as SARS-CoV-2-specific when V gene, CDR3 amino acid sequence and J gene were exactly matched to a known reactive TCR set. The reference SARS-CoV-2 TCR set was obtained from MIRA and was filtered for enrichment in COVID-19-positive ImmuneCODE repertoires, whereby public or cross-reactive TCRs were removed. Based on the MIRA antigens, annotated TCRs were further analysed at the level of specific ORF or position within ORF. Breadth was defined as the number of annotated unique rearrangements divided by the total number of unique productive rearrangements, and depth was defined as the summed frequency of the annotated unique rearrangements. TCR breadth was compared between groups using two-sided Wilcoxon rank-sum tests. This is the immuneACCESS table as TCRdb keeps it, with only in-frame sequences that have V and J called. A part of the clones is gone; compared with another copy, unresolved V genes explain less than half, and the rest is unexplained. V and J calls and clone size follow that table, whereas D and trimming were derived from the DNA. The sample data list 350,000 to 450,000 clones, and roughly 90% of these were observed just once. The ten largest clonotypes hold over 1.5% of the sample.

Per the publication, the treatment or condition label means: roughly 19 received Ad26.COV2.S at low or high dose, single or two shots; about 5 received placebo; per-sample allocation not given. Repertoires of vaccine and placebo recipients were sequenced from samples collected on day 63 after the first injection. Between 29 July and 7 August 2020, Cohort 1b enrolled 25 adults aged 18-55 years at one site in Boston, USA. As a vaccine, Ad26.COV2.S was a replication-incompetent adenovirus type 26 vector that expressed a prefusion-stabilized SARS-CoV-2 spike protein derived from the original Wuhan strain. This receptor was taken from a person between 18 and 60 years old who received the Ad26.COV2.S COVID-19 vaccine or a placebo. Source: peripheral blood, taken in a trial of Ad26.COV2.S vaccine versus placebo.

The CDR3 reads as follows: CASSTAFGNTEAFF. The nucleotide sequence reads TGTGCCAGTAGTACGGCGTTCGGGAACACTGAAGCTTTCTTT. Rearrangement joined TRBV19 to TRBJ1-1; the D segment cannot be called with confidence. The germline V gene (reference sequence) sets CDR1 to LNHDA and CDR2 to SQIVND. V is pared back by 4 bases and J by 1 base, with 10 bases lying between the germline termini. The CDR3, cysteine through phenylalanine, is 14 amino acids long. Only CDR3 DNA remains: 42 bases, in frame from the first base. This CDR3, with the reference TRBV19 and TRBJ1-1 proteins standing in past its ends, gives the full variable domain DGGITQSPKYLFRKEGQNVTLSCEQNLNHDAMYWYRQDPGQGLRLIYYSQIVNDFQKGDIAEGYSVSREKKESFPLTVTSAQKNPTAFYLCASSTAFGNTEAFFGQGTRLTVV.